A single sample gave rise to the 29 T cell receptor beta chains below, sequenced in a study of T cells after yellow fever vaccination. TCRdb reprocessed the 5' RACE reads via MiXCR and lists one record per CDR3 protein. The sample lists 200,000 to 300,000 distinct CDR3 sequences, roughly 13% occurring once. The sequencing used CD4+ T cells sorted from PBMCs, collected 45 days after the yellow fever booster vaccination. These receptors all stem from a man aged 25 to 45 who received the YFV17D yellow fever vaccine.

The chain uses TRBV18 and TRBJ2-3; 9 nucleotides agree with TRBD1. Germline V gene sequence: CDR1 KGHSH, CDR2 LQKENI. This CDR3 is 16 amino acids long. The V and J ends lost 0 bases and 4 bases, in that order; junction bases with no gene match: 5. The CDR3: CASSPPRGTGSDTQYF. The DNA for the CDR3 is TGTGCCAGCTCACCACCCCGCGGGACAGGGTCAGATACGCAGTATTTT.

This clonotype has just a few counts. The DNA for the CDR3 is TGTGCCAGTAGTACCCCCGGGACAGGAGTGTCGGGGACCCAGTACTTC. Translating it yields CASSTPGTGVSGTQYF. V gene TRBV19 combines with J gene TRBJ2-5; 8 bases match TRBD1. The germline V gene has CDR1 LNHDA and CDR2 SQIVND (reference sequence). The CDR3 is made up of 16 amino acids. The ends lost 4 bases at V and 7 bases at J; junction bases unmatched: 14. Full variable domain (outside the CDR3, taken from reference TRBV19 and TRBJ2-5): DGGITQSPKYLFRKEGQNVTLSCEQNLNHDAMYWYRQDPGQGLRLIYYSQIVNDFQKGDIAEGYSVSREKKESFPLTVTSAQKNPTAFYLCASSTPGTGVSGTQYFGPGTRLLVL.

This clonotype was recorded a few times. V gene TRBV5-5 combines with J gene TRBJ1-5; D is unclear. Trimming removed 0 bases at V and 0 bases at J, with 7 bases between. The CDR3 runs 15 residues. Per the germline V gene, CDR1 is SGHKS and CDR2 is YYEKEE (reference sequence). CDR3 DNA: TGTGCCAGCAGCTTGGTCAGTTATAGCAATCAGCCCCAGCATTTT. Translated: CASSLVSYSNQPQHF.

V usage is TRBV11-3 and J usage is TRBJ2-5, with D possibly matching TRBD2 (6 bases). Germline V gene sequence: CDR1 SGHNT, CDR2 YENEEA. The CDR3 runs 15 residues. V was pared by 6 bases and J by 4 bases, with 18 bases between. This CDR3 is CASSLDSGPRETQYF. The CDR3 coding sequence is TGTGCCAGCAGTCTCGATAGCGGACCGAGAGAGACCCAGTACTTC.

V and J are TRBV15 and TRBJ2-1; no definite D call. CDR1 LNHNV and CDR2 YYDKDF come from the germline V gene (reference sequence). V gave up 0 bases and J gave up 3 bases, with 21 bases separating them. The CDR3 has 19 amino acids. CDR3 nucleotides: TGTGCCACCAGCAGAGAGGCCGTGGCTCTCACACCATACTACAATGAGCAGTTCTTC. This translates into CATSREAVALTPYYNEQFF.

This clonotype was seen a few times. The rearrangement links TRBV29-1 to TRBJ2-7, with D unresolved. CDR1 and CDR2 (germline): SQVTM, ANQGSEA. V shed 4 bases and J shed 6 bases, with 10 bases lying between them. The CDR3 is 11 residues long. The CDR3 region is CSVGWGGEQYF. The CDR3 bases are TGCAGCGTTGGGTGGGGTGGCGAGCAGTACTTC.

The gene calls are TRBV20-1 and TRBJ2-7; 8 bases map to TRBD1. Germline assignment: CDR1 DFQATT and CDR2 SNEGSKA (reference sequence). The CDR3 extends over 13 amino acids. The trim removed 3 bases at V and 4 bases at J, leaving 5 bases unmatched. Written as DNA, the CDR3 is TGCAGTGCTAGTACAGGGGGTCATTACGAGCAGTACTTC. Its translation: CSASTGGHYEQYF.

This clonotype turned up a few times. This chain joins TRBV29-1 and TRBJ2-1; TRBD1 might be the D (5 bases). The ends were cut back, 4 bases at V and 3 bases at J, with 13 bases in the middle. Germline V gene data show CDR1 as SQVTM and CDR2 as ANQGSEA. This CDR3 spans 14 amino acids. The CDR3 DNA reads TGCAGCGTTGTGGGGCAGCCTCGCTACAATGAGCAGTTCTTC. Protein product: CSVVGQPRYNEQFF.

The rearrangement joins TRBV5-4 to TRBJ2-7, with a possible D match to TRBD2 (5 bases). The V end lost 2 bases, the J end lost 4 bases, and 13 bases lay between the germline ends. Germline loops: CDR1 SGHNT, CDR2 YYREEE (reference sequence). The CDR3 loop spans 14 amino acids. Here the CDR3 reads CASSFDYSRYEQYF. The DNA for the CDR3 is TGTGCCAGCAGCTTCGACTACTCCCGGTACGAGCAGTACTTC.

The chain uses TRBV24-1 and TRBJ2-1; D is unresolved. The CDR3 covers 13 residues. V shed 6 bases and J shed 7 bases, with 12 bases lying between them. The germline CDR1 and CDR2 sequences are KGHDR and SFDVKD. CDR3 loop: CATSRADLNEQFF. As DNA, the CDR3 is TGTGCCACCAGTCGGGCAGACTTAAATGAGCAGTTCTTC.

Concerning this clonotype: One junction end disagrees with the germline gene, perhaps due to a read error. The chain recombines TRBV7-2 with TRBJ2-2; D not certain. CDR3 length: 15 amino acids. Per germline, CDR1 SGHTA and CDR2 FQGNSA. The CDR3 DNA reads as TGTGCCAGCAGCTTAGTGAACAGTAACACCGTGGAGCTGTTTTTT. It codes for CASSLVNSNTVELFF.

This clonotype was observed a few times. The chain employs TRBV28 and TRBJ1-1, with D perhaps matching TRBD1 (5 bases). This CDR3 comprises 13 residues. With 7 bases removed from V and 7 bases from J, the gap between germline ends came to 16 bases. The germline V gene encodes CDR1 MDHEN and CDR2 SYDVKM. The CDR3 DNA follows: TGTGCCAGCATTACACCGAGGGGTAATGAAGCTTTCTTT. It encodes CASITPRGNEAFF.

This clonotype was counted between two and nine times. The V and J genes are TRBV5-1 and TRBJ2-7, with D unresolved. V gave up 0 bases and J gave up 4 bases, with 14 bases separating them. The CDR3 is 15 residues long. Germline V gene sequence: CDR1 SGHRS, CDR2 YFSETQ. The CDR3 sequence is CASSLAGRMTYEQYF. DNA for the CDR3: TGCGCCAGCAGCTTGGCCGGCAGGATGACATACGAGCAGTACTTC.

The CDR3 DNA is TGTGCCAGCAGCCGGGGGGAGGGCACAGATACGCAGTATTTT. Its protein product is CASSRGEGTDTQYF. V and J are TRBV7-3 and TRBJ2-3, with 7 positions matching TRBD2. CDR3 length: 14 amino acids. The V gene end was trimmed by 5 bases and the J gene end by 1 base; junction bases not matched to a gene: 3. Germline V gives CDR1 SGHTA, CDR2 FQGTGA.

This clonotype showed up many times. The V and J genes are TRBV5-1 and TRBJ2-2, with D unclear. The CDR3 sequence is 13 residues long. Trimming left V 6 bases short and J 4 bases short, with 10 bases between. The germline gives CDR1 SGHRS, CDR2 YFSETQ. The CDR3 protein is CASTDLFTGELFF. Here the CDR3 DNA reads TGCGCCAGCACCGACCTATTCACCGGGGAGCTGTTTTTT.

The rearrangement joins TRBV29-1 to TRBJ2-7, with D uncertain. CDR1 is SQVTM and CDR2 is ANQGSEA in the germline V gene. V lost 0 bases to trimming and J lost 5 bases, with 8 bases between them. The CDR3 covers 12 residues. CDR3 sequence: CSVEDLSDEQYF. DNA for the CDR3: TGCAGCGTTGAAGATCTAAGCGACGAGCAGTACTTC.

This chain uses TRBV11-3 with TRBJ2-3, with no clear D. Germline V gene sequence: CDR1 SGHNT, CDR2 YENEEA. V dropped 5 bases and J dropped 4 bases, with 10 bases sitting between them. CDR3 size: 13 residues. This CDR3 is CASSRDSADTQYF. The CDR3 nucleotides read TGTGCCAGCAGCCGAGACTCCGCAGATACGCAGTATTTT.

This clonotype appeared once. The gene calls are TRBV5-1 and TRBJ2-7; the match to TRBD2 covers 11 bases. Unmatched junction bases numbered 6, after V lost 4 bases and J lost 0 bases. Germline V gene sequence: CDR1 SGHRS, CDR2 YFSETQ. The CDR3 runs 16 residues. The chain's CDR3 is CASSRGLAAFSYEQYF. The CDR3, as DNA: TGCGCCAGCAGCAGGGGACTAGCGGCTTTCTCCTACGAGCAGTACTTC.

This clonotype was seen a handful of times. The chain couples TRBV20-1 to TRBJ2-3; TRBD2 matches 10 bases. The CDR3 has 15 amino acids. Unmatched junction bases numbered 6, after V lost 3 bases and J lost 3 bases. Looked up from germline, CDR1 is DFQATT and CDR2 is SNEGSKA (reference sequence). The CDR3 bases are TGCAGTGCTAGTCCTAGGACTAGCGGAACAGATACGCAGTATTTT. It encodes CSASPRTSGTDTQYF.

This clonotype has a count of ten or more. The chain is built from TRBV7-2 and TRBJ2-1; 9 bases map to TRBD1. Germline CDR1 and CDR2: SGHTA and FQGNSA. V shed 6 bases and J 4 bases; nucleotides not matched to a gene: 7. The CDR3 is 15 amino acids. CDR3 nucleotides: TGTGCCAGCAGTTACGGGACAGGGAGTTACAATGAGCAGTTCTTC. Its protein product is CASSYGTGSYNEQFF.

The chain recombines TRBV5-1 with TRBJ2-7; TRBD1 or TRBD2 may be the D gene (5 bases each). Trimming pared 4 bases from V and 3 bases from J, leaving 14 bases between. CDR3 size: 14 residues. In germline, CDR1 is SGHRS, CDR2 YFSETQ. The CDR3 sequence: CASSIGATDYEQYF. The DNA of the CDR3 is TGCGCCAGCAGCATCGGGGCAACAGACTACGAGCAGTACTTC.

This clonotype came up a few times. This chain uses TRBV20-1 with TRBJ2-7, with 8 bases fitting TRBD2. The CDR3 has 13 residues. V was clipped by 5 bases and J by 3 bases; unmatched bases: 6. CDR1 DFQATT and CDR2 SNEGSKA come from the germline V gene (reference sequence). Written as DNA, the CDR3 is TGCAGTGCTGGCCGGACTAGCAACTACGAGCAGTACTTC. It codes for CSAGRTSNYEQYF.

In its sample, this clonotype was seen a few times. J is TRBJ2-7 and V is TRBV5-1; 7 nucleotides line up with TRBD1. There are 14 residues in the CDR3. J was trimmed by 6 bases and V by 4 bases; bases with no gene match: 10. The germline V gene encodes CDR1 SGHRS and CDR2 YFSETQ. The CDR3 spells CASSRTDREFEQYF. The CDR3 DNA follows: TGCGCCAGCAGCCGGACAGACAGGGAGTTCGAGCAGTACTTC.

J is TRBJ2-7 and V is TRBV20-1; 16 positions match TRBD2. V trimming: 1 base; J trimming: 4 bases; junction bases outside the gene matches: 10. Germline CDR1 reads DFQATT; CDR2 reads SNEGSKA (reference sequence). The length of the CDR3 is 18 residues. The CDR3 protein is CSARVVAGTSGRGYEQYF. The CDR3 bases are TGCAGTGCTAGAGTTGTAGCGGGGACTAGCGGGAGGGGGTACGAGCAGTACTTC.

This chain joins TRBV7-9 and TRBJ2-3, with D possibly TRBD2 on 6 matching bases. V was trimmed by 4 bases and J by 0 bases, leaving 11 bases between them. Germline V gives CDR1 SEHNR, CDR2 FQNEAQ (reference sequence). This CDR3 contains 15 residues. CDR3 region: CASSWSGPSTDTQYF. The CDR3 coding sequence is TGTGCCAGCAGCTGGAGCGGGCCAAGCACAGATACGCAGTATTTT.

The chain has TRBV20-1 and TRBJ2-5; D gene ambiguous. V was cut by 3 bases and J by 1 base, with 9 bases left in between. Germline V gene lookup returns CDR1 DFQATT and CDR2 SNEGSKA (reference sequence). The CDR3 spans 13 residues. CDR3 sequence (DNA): TGCAGTGCTAGCCCGGCATCCCAAGAGACCCAGTACTTC. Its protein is CSASPASQETQYF.

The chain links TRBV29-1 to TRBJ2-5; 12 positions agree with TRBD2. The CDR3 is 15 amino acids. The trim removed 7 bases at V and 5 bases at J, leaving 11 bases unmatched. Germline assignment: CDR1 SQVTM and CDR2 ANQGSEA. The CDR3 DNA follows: TGCAGCGCACAGGCTAGCGGGAGGGCCGGGGAGACCCAGTACTTC. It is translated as CSAQASGRAGETQYF.

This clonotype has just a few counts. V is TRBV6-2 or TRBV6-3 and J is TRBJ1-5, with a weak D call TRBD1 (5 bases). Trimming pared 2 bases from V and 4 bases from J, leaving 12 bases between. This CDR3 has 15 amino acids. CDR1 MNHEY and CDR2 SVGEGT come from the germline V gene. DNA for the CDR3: TGTGCCAGCAGTTACGGCTCTGGGGGAAATCAGCCCCAGCATTTT. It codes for CASSYGSGGNQPQHF.

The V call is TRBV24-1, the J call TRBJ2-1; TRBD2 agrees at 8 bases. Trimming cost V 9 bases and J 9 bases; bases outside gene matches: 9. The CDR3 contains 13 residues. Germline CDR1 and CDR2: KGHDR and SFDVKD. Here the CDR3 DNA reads TGTGCCACCCCCGGGGGGGAGCGGTGTGAGCAGTTCTTC. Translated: CATPGGERCEQFF.